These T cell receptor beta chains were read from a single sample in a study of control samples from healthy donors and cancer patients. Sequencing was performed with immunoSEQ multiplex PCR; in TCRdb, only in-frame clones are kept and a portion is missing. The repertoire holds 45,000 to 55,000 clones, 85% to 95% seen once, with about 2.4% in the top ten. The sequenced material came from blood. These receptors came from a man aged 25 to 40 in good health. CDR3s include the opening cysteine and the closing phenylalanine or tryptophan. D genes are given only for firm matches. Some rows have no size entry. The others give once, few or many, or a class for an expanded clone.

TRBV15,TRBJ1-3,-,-,CATSRGPNSGNTIYF,TGTGCCACCAGCAGAGGGCCGAACTCTGGAAACACCATATATTTT
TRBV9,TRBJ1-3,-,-,CASSVVGGNTIYF,TGTGCCAGCAGCGTAGTCGGTGGAAACACCATATATTTT
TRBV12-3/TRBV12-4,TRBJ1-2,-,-,CASRVQGYGYTF,TGTGCCAGCAGGGTACAGGGTTATGGCTACACCTTC
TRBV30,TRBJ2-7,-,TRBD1,CAWQGQSYEQYF,TGTGCCTGGCAGGGACAGTCCTACGAGCAGTACTTC
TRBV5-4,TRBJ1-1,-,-,CASSLVGGANTEAFF,TGTGCCAGCAGCTTGGTTGGGGGCGCGAACACTGAAGCTTTCTTT
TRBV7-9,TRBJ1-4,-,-,CASSPWGGVLFF,TGTGCCAGCAGCCCCTGGGGAGGGGTGCTGTTTTTT
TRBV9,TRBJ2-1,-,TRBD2,CASSEGMGSGRGNEQFF,TGTGCCAGCAGCGAGGGTATGGGTAGCGGGAGGGGTAATGAGCAGTTCTTC
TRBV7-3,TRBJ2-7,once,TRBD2,CASSLGTSGRGEQYF,TGTGCCAGCAGCTTAGGGACTAGCGGGAGGGGCGAGCAGTACTTC
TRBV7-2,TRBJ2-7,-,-,CASSLGPSAAWEQYF,TGTGCCAGCAGCTTAGGACCTAGCGCGGCTTGGGAGCAGTACTTC
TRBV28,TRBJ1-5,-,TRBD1,CASSTLQGAGDQPQHF,TGTGCCAGCAGTACCCTACAGGGGGCGGGGGATCAGCCCCAGCATTTT
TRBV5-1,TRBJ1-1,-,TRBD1,CASSFLDRATNTEAFF,TGCGCCAGCAGCTTCCTGGACAGGGCAACGAACACTGAAGCTTTCTTT
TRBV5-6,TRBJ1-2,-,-,CASSPILGFYGYTF,TGTGCCAGCAGCCCCATATTGGGTTTCTATGGCTACACCTTC
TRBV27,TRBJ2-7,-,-,CASSLSVSRSYEQYF,TGTGCCAGCAGTTTATCGGTTAGCAGGAGCTACGAGCAGTACTTC
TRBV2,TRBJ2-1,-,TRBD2,CASSLLAGGLDEQFF,TGTGCCAGCAGTCTACTAGCGGGAGGTTTGGATGAGCAGTTCTTC
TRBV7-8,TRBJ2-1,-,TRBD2,CASSLRTSGSNEQFF,TGTGCCAGCAGCCTACGGACTAGCGGGAGTAACGAGCAGTTCTTC
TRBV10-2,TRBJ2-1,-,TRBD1,CASSEFQGALEQFF,TGCGCCAGCAGTGAGTTCCAGGGGGCACTTGAGCAGTTCTTC
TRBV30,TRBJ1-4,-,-,CAWSRALGATNEKLFF,TGTGCCTGGAGTCGAGCATTGGGGGCAACTAATGAAAAACTGTTTTTT
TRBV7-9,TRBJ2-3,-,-,CASSPPLAKDTQYF,TGTGCCAGCAGCCCCCCCCTAGCGAAAGATACGCAGTATTTT
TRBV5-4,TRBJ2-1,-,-,CASSSGTENYNEQFF,TGTGCCAGCAGCTCCGGGACTGAAAATTACAATGAGCAGTTCTTC
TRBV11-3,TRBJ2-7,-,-,CASSPRGSYEQYF,TGTGCCAGCAGCCCCCGCGGATCCTACGAGCAGTACTTC
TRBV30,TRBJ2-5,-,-,CAWSSGETQYF,TGTGCCTGGAGCTCGGGAGAGACCCAGTACTTC
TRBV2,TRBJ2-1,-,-,CASNPDRRGNEQFF,TGTGCCAGCAACCCGGACCGTCGTGGCAATGAGCAGTTCTTC
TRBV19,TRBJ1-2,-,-,CARDNYGYTF,TGTGCCAGGGATAACTATGGCTACACCTTC
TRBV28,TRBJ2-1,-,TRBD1,CASSPRTGGFGEQFF,TGTGCCAGCAGTCCCCGGACAGGGGGGTTTGGGGAGCAGTTCTTC
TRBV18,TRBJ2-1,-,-,CASSPRDPPWNEQFF,TGTGCCAGCTCACCACGGGACCCACCCTGGAATGAGCAGTTCTTC
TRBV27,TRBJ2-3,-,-,CASSLSDTDTQYF,TGTGCCAGCAGTTTATCAGACACAGATACGCAGTATTTT
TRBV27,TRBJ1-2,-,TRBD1,CASSLGTANYGYTF,TGTGCCAGCAGTCTGGGGACAGCCAACTATGGCTACACCTTC
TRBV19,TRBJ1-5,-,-,CASQGQGTHQPQHF,TGTGCCAGTCAAGGGCAGGGGACCCATCAGCCCCAGCATTTT
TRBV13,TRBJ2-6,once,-,CASSSTRTVLSGANVLTF,TGTGCCAGCAGCTCGACCAGGACAGTCCTCTCTGGGGCCAACGTCCTGACTTTC
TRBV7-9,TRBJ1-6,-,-,CASSPWDIRGSPLHF,TGTGCCAGCAGCCCCTGGGACATTAGGGGATCACCCCTCCACTTT
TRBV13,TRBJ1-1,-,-,CASSFSTNTEAFF,TGTGCCAGCAGCTTTTCTACGAACACTGAAGCTTTCTTT
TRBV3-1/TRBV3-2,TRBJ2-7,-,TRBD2,CASSQDHASGSDRYF,TGTGCCAGCAGCCAAGATCACGCTAGCGGGAGCGATAGGTACTTC
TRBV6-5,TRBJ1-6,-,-,CASSYSSYNSPLHF,TGTGCCAGCAGTTACAGCTCCTATAATTCACCCCTCCACTTT
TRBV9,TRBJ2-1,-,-,CASSVGSEDEQFF,TGTGCCAGCAGCGTAGGTTCTGAGGATGAGCAGTTCTTC
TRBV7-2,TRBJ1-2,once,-,CASSLEGWGYTF,TGTGCCAGCAGCTTAGAGGGTTGGGGCTACACCTTC
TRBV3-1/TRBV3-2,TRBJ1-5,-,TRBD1,CASSQGDRVNHF,TGTGCCAGCAGCCAAGGGGACAGGGTTAATCATTTT
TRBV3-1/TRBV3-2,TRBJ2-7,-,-,CASSQAGVWEQYF,TGTGCCAGCAGCCAAGCCGGAGTTTGGGAGCAGTACTTC
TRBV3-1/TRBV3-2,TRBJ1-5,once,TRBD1,CASSQVSLRTGGRQPQHF,TGTGCCAGCAGCCAAGTATCTTTGAGGACAGGGGGCCGTCAGCCCCAGCATTTT
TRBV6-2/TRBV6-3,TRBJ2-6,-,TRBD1,CASSRTGTGANVLTF,TGTGCCAGCAGTCGGACAGGGACTGGGGCCAACGTCCTGACTTTC
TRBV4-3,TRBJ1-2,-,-,CASSQDSGLYGYTF,TGCGCCAGCAGCCAAGATTCAGGACTCTATGGCTACACCTTC
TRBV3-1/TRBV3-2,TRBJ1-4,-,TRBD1,CASSVAGDSEDEKLFF,TGTGCCAGCAGCGTAGCCGGGGACAGTGAGGATGAAAAACTGTTTTTT
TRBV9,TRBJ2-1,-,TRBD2,CASSPGTSGYNEQFF,TGTGCCAGCAGCCCCGGGACTAGCGGTTACAATGAGCAGTTCTTC
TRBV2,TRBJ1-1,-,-,CASSEVNTEAFF,TGTGCCAGCAGTGAAGTGAACACTGAAGCTTTCTTT
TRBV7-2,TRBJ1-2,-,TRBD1,CASSLAAGGRGGYTF,TGTGCCAGCAGCTTAGCGGCAGGGGGCAGGGGTGGCTACACCTTC
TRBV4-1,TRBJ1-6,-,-,CASSQVGRPPNSPLHF,TGCGCCAGCAGCCAAGTGGGCAGGCCGCCGAATTCACCCCTCCACTTT
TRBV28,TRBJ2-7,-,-,CATGTFYEQYF,TGTGCCACCGGGACTTTCTACGAGCAGTACTTC
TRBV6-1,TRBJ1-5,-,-,CASSEGKLQPQHF,TGTGCCAGCAGTGAAGGCAAGCTCCAGCCCCAGCATTTT
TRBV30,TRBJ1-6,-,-,CAWSPPARDNSPLHF,TGTGCCTGGAGTCCGCCGGCCAGGGATAATTCACCCCTCCACTTT
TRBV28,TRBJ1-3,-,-,CASSSFWRGASGNTIYF,TGTGCCAGCAGTTCCTTTTGGAGGGGCGCCTCTGGAAACACCATATATTTT
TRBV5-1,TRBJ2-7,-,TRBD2,CASSGRTSGYEQYF,TGCGCCAGCAGCGGGCGGACTAGCGGTTACGAGCAGTACTTC
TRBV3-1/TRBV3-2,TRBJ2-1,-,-,CASSQAPPSRYNEQFF,TGTGCCAGCAGCCAAGCCCCGCCCAGCAGATACAATGAGCAGTTCTTC
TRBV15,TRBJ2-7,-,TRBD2,CATSRDYVAGAYEQYF,TGTGCCACCAGCAGAGATTATGTCGCGGGAGCTTACGAGCAGTACTTC
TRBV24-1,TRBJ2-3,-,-,CATSDLLPSGTARGTDTQYF,TGTGCCACCAGTGATTTGCTTCCGTCCGGGACTGCGCGCGGCACAGATACGCAGTATTTT
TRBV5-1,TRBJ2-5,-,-,CASSSGLGGAQYF,TGCGCCAGCAGCTCGGGACTTGGCGGGGCCCAGTACTTC
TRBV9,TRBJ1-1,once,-,CASSPHPGQPRGTEAFF,TGTGCCAGCAGCCCCCACCCGGGGCAACCTAGAGGGACTGAAGCTTTCTTT
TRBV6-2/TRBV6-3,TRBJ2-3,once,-,CASSMGSGEADTQYF,TGTGCCAGCAGTATGGGGTCTGGGGAGGCAGATACGCAGTATTTT